The clone carrying this T cell receptor (beta chain) was seen only a few times. The data derive from a study of identical twins. TCRdb reprocessed the 5' RACE reads via MiXCR and lists one record per CDR3 protein. The sample holds approximately 500,000 distinct CDR3 sequences, 24% seen once. This CDR3 is built from 17 residues. The germline gives CDR1 SNHLY, CDR2 FYNNEI. Trimming took off 4 bases at V and 0 bases at J, with 18 bases between the two ends. These same records also appear under a second study, on T cells expressing NK-cell markers.

V gene TRBV2 combines with J gene TRBJ2-5; D might be TRBD2 (5 bases). This TCR came from a woman aged 18-29 years in good health. Sequenced: CD4+ T cells sorted from blood. The CDR3 DNA is TGTGCCAGCAGTGTCAAGGCCGGGATCGGTAACCAAGAGACCCAGTACTTC. Protein sequence: CASSVKAGIGNQETQYF.